The entry below gives a single T cell receptor (beta chain) sequence along with its context. Its antigen is currently unknown. The data derive from a study of T cell responses to AZD1222 COVID-19 vaccine. Study findings and constraints: Clonal diversity was possibly underestimated; the donors were predominantly white British and more often female. Just a handful of AZD1222 recipients tested seropositive at baseline.

Clones were sequenced by immunoSEQ multiplex PCR, and TCRdb holds only the in-frame ones, with some missing. The table includes roughly 100,000 clones, roughly nine tenths detected once. V shed 5 bases and J 10 bases; nucleotides not matched to a gene: 7. Germline V gives CDR1 SEHNR, CDR2 FQNEAQ (reference sequence). The CDR3 contains 14 residues. This chain links TRBV7-9 with TRBJ2-1, with 11 bases matching TRBD2. The sequence came from an adult who received the AZD1222 COVID-19 vaccine. The specimen comprised peripheral blood, sampled 28 days after the second AZD1222 dose. In nucleotides, the CDR3 is TGTGCCAGCAGCCCGTTAGCGGGAGGGCCGGAGCAGTTCTTC. Its protein is CASSPLAGGPEQFF.